This is a list of T cell receptor beta chains from one sample in a study of T cell responses to AZD1222 COVID-19 vaccine. Repertoires were generated with immunoSEQ multiplex PCR, while TCRdb's copy carries only in-frame clones and drops some. The sample includes about 150,000 clones, about 90% seen only once; the top ten take about 6.5%. The input for sequencing was peripheral blood, taken 28 days after the second AZD1222 dose. All receptors derive from an adult who received the AZD1222 COVID-19 vaccine. CDR3s include the opening cysteine and the closing phenylalanine or tryptophan. The D gene is left open where the match is weak. Clone size is shown for a subset of rows, as once, few, many or a class of expanded clone.

j_call	clone_size	d_call	v_call	cdr3_nt	cdr3_aa
TRBJ2-3	NA	NA	TRBV27	TGTGCCAGCAGTGACAGGCCCATTAGCACAGATACGCAGTATTTT	CASSDRPISTDTQYF
TRBJ2-3	NA	TRBD2	TRBV19	TGTGCCAGTAGTATTGGAGCCGGGACTAGCGGCCGCACAGATACGCAGTATTTT	CASSIGAGTSGRTDTQYF
TRBJ2-2	NA	NA	TRBV7-3	TGTGCCAGCAGCCCAGGGACTGGCACCGGGGAGCTGTTTTTT	CASSPGTGTGELFF
TRBJ1-5	NA	NA	TRBV12-3/TRBV12-4	TGTGCCAGCAGTCCAAACGGGAATCAGCCCCAGCATTTT	CASSPNGNQPQHF
TRBJ2-3	NA	TRBD2	TRBV2	TGTGCCAGCAGCCTGAAGGGGGCCGGGACTAGCGGGGGAAGCCTAGATACGCAGTATTTT	CASSLKGAGTSGGSLDTQYF
TRBJ2-7	NA	NA	TRBV12-3/TRBV12-4	TGTGCCAGCAGTTGGGGGGACGCGTACGAGCAGTACTTC	CASSWGDAYEQYF
TRBJ1-5	NA	NA	TRBV5-1	TGCGCCAGCAGCTTGGGTAGCAATCAGCCCCAGCATTTT	CASSLGSNQPQHF
TRBJ2-5	NA	NA	TRBV4-2	TGTGCCAGCAGCCAAGTGAACAGGGAGTCGGAGACCCAGTACTTC	CASSQVNRESETQYF
TRBJ2-3	NA	TRBD2	TRBV14	TGTGCCAGCAGCCAAGGGGGACTAGCGGCAGTTTGGGGCGGCACAGATACGCAGTATTTT	CASSQGGLAAVWGGTDTQYF
TRBJ1-2	NA	NA	TRBV27	TGTGCCAGCAGTTCGGGGGGCACGACCTATGGCTACACCTTC	CASSSGGTTYGYTF
TRBJ2-3	once	NA	TRBV12-3/TRBV12-4	TGTGCCAGCAGGCCTGGGGGCACAGATACGCAGTATTTT	CASRPGGTDTQYF
TRBJ2-5	NA	TRBD2	TRBV2	TGTGCCAGCAGTTTTGGACTAGCGGGGGGAGAGACCCAGTACTTC	CASSFGLAGGETQYF
TRBJ2-3	NA	NA	TRBV28	TGTGCCAGCTCTACAGGCCCCACAGATACGCAGTATTTT	CASSTGPTDTQYF
TRBJ2-3	NA	NA	TRBV7-2	TGTGCCAGCAGCTTAGGTCCCAGGACCCCCTACACAGATACGCAGTATTTT	CASSLGPRTPYTDTQYF
TRBJ1-4	NA	NA	TRBV7-8	TGTGCCAGCAGCCTGACGCGGACAGTTCTAAATGAAAAACTGTTTTTT	CASSLTRTVLNEKLFF
TRBJ2-7	NA	NA	TRBV19	TGTGCCACCAGGGACCAGAGAGGAACCTACGAGCAGTACTTC	CATRDQRGTYEQYF
TRBJ2-1	NA	NA	TRBV6-6	TGTGCCAGCGGAGGCAATGAGCAGTTCTTC	CASGGNEQFF
TRBJ2-7	NA	TRBD2	TRBV4-1	TGCGCCAGCAGCCAAGAGCCTAGCGGGAGTATCGGGTACGAGCAGTACTTC	CASSQEPSGSIGYEQYF
TRBJ1-1	NA	NA	TRBV6-5	TGTGCCAGCAGTTACTCGTGGCCCGGGGCTGAAGCTTTCTTT	CASSYSWPGAEAFF
TRBJ1-1	NA	NA	TRBV12-3/TRBV12-4	TGTGCCAGCAGTTACAGAACATCTGAAGCTTTCTTT	CASSYRTSEAFF
TRBJ2-7	NA	TRBD1	TRBV10-3	TGTGCCATCAGCCCTTCCCCCGGGACAGGGCGCTACGAGCAGTACTTC	CAISPSPGTGRYEQYF
TRBJ1-2	NA	NA	TRBV3-1/TRBV3-2	TGTGCCAGCAGCCAAGATCCCAGCTATGGCTACACCTTC	CASSQDPSYGYTF
TRBJ2-7	NA	NA	TRBV2	TGTGCCAGCATGGCGGCCTACGAGCAGTACTTC	CASMAAYEQYF
TRBJ2-1	NA	NA	TRBV3-1/TRBV3-2	TGTGCCAGCAGCCAAGATCAGGAAGGCTACAATGAGCAGTTCTTC	CASSQDQEGYNEQFF
TRBJ1-3	NA	TRBD1	TRBV7-2	TGTGCCAGCAGCGGACGACAGGGGGGCTCTGGAAACACCATATATTTT	CASSGRQGGSGNTIYF
TRBJ2-4	NA	NA	TRBV14	TGTGCCAGCGCCCGGGACTCTTTAGCCAAAAACATTCAGTACTTC	CASARDSLAKNIQYF
TRBJ1-2	NA	TRBD1	TRBV5-6	TGTGCCAGCAGCCTCACCGGGACAGACTATGGCTACACCTTC	CASSLTGTDYGYTF
TRBJ2-7	NA	NA	TRBV28	TGTGCCAGCAGTACAGGATCGTACGAGCAGTACTTC	CASSTGSYEQYF
TRBJ2-3	NA	TRBD2	TRBV28	TGTGCCAGCAGTCCGATAGCGGGGGGGCCCACAGATACGCAGTATTTT	CASSPIAGGPTDTQYF
TRBJ2-7	NA	NA	TRBV28	TGTGCCAGCAGTTCACCATACGAGCAGTACTTC	CASSSPYEQYF
TRBJ1-2	NA	TRBD1	TRBV28	TGTGCCAGCAGCACCACAGGGGTTGGCTACACCTTC	CASSTTGVGYTF
TRBJ2-7	few	NA	TRBV6-5	TGTGCCAGCGCCCCAGGCGGAGGCTACGAGCAGTACTTC	CASAPGGGYEQYF
TRBJ1-5	NA	TRBD1	TRBV19	TGTGCCACGGGGGGACAGACGGGTAGAAGCAATCAGCCCCAGCATTTT	CATGGQTGRSNQPQHF
TRBJ2-3	NA	NA	TRBV2	TGTGCCAGCAGTGTAGGGGGGGGCCGCACAGATACGCAGTATTTT	CASSVGGGRTDTQYF
TRBJ2-7	few	NA	TRBV15	TGTGCCACCAGCAGAGATAGGCACGGCGAGCAGTACTTC	CATSRDRHGEQYF
TRBJ1-1	NA	TRBD1	TRBV29-1	TGCAGCGTTTCCCGGACAGGGGTTAACACTGAAGCTTTCTTT	CSVSRTGVNTEAFF
TRBJ2-5	NA	TRBD2	TRBV10-2	TGCGCCAGCAGTCGGGGACTAGCGGGGATTCTAGAGACCCAGTACTTC	CASSRGLAGILETQYF
TRBJ1-5	NA	NA	TRBV25-1	TGTGCCAGCAGGGGGGACGGGATCAATCAGCCCCAGCATTTT	CASRGDGINQPQHF
TRBJ1-2	NA	TRBD1	TRBV5-1	TGCGCCAGCAGCTTGACAGGGGGCGAGGGCTATGGCTACACCTTC	CASSLTGGEGYGYTF
TRBJ2-5	NA	TRBD1	TRBV29-1	TGCAGCGTTAAGGACAGGGGAGAGACCCAGTACTTC	CSVKDRGETQYF
TRBJ2-7	once	NA	TRBV24-1	TGTGCCACCAGTGACCCGAACGGGGGCGAGCAGTACTTC	CATSDPNGGEQYF
TRBJ2-3	NA	TRBD2	TRBV7-2	TGTGCCAGCAGCCCACTTTGGGGCGGGAGAGCCTCAGATACGCAGTATTTT	CASSPLWGGRASDTQYF
TRBJ2-1	many	NA	TRBV28	TGTGCCAGCAGTTTAGGGCTGGGAACTTACAATGAGCAGTTCTTC	CASSLGLGTYNEQFF
TRBJ1-6	NA	NA	TRBV5-4	TGTGCCAGCAGTTTGGCCTATAATTCACCCCTCCACTTT	CASSLAYNSPLHF
TRBJ1-2	NA	NA	TRBV30	TGTGCCTGGAGGAGGGGGGGAGCTAACTATGGCTACACCTTC	CAWRRGGANYGYTF
TRBJ1-2	NA	NA	TRBV2	TGTGCCAGCGGATTTAGACAGGTGAAGGATGGCTACACCTTC	CASGFRQVKDGYTF
TRBJ2-1	NA	NA	TRBV29-1	TGCAGCGTCGCCTCCGGGACATCGAAAGGGAAGCAGTTCTTC	CSVASGTSKGKQFF
TRBJ1-4	NA	NA	TRBV2	TGTGCCAGCAGTGAAGCGGGGGTGGCTAATGAAAAACTGTTTTTT	CASSEAGVANEKLFF
TRBJ2-2	NA	TRBD1	TRBV18	TGTGCCAGCTCACCACCGACAGGGGGGAACACCGGGGAGCTGTTTTTT	CASSPPTGGNTGELFF
TRBJ1-3	NA	TRBD1	TRBV3-1/TRBV3-2	TGTGCCAGCAGTCGACAGGGTAGGCCCTCTGGAAACACCATATATTTT	CASSRQGRPSGNTIYF
TRBJ2-2	NA	TRBD1	TRBV7-2	TGTGCCAGCAGCTTAGGACAGGGTGGTGTCGGGGAGCTGTTTTTT	CASSLGQGGVGELFF
TRBJ2-7	NA	TRBD1	TRBV10-1	TGCGCCAGCAGTGGCTTGACAGGGACAGGGACCTACGAGCAGTACTTC	CASSGLTGTGTYEQYF
TRBJ2-7	NA	NA	TRBV3-1/TRBV3-2	TGTGCCAGCAGCCAACCCCTAGACGCCGAGCAGTACTTC	CASSQPLDAEQYF